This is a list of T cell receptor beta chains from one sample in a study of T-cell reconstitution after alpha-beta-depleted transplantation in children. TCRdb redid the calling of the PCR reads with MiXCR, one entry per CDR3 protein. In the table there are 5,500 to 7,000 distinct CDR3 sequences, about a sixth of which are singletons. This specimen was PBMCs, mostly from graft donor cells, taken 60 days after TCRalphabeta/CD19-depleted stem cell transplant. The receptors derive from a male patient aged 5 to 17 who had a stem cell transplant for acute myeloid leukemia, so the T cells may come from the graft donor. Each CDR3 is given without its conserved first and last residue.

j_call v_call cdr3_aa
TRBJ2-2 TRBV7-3 ASSLRGGYTGELF
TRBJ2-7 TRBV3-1 ASSQGRSTYEQY
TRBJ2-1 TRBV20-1 SAPPTLSGMSSYNEQF
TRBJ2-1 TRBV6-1 ASSPLAGVLPYNEQF
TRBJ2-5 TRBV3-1 ASSRWDRQETQY
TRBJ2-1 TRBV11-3 ASSERGTIGREQF
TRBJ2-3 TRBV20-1 SARLAGPDTQY
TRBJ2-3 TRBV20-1 SASVPRSGSSTDTQY
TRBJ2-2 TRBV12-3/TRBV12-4 ASSVRDQGGELF
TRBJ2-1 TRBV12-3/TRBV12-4 ASTPEGARNEQF
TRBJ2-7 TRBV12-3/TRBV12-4 ASSRGLSSYEQY
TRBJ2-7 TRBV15 ATSRDLGSSYEQY
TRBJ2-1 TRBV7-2 ASSLEWAGVYNEQF
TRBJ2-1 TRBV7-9 ASSLLVTQYNEQF
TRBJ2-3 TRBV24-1 ATGQGASDTQY
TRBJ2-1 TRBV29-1 SVEDRSRGVNEQF
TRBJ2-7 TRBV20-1 SARERLAGGWEQY
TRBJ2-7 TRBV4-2 ASSQDRSGYSDEQY
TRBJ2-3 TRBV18 ASSPLLSGSTDTQY
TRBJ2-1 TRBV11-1 ASSFSYPGLAGVNEQF
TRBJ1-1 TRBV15 ATKEDMNTEAF
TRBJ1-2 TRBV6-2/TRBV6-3 ASSLTGPSYGYT
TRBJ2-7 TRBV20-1 SAPTGTGSYEQY